This is a list of T cell receptor beta chains from one sample in a study of blood T cell repertoires in COVID-19. Using immunoSEQ multiplex PCR, the repertoire was profiled, and TCRdb retains in-frame clones only, with some absent. Of about 320,000 clones in the sample, about 87% are singletons; the top ten hold around 4.6%. The material sequenced was PBMCs or T cells enriched from blood (not recorded which). The receptors derive from a young man who had recovered from COVID-19. Each CDR3 is given with its conserved first and last residue. A D gene is named only where the DNA matches it firmly. Only some rows state a clone size, as once, few, many or a class for expanded clones.

cdr3_aa,cdr3_nt,clone_size,j_call,v_call,d_call
CASSRSFSGTYNEQFF,TGTGCCAGCAGCAGATCCTTCTCAGGGACCTACAATGAGCAGTTCTTC,.,TRBJ2-1,TRBV11-3,.
CASSLERQLDMNTEAFF,TGTGCCAGCAGCTTAGAAAGACAGCTTGATATGAACACTGAAGCTTTCTTT,.,TRBJ1-1,TRBV7-6,.
CASSLGHRNTEAFF,TGCGCCAGCAGCCTAGGACACCGAAACACTGAAGCTTTCTTT,.,TRBJ1-1,TRBV5-1,.
CASSKDGAEPRTLFF,TGTGCCAGCAGCAAAGATGGGGCGGAACCGAGAACGCTGTTTTTT,.,TRBJ2-2,TRBV27,.
CATSDPRYTNTGELFF,TGTGCCACCAGTGATCCCAGGTATACGAACACCGGGGAGCTGTTTTTT,.,TRBJ2-2,TRBV24-1,.
CASSWTATYEQYF,TGTGCCAGCAGTTGGACAGCCACCTACGAGCAGTACTTC,.,TRBJ2-7,TRBV6-5,.
CASSQNPGTGGYGYTF,TGCGCCAGCAGCCAAAACCCCGGGACAGGGGGCTATGGCTACACCTTC,.,TRBJ1-2,TRBV5-1,TRBD1
CASSLRMRHLLDSPLHF,TGTGCCAGCAGCTTAAGGATGAGGCACCTGCTGGATTCACCCCTCCACTTT,.,TRBJ1-6,TRBV7-2,.
CASSLGLGYEQYF,TGTGCCAGCAGCTTAGGGCTAGGCTACGAGCAGTACTTC,.,TRBJ2-7,TRBV7-9,.
CASSLDPAGALNTGELFF,TGTGCCAGCAGCTTAGATCCAGCGGGGGCGCTAAACACCGGGGAGCTGTTTTTT,.,TRBJ2-2,TRBV7-2,TRBD2
CASSFSRQEMNTEAFF,TGTGCCAGCAGCTTCTCACGACAGGAAATGAACACTGAAGCTTTCTTT,.,TRBJ1-1,TRBV7-9,.
CASSKGSRGTEAFF,TGTGCCAGCTCAAAAGGGTCCCGGGGCACTGAAGCTTTCTTT,.,TRBJ1-1,TRBV18,.
CAISESSGEGLNEQYF,TGTGCCATCAGTGAGTCGTCAGGGGAGGGTCTGAACGAGCAGTACTTC,.,TRBJ2-7,TRBV10-3,.
CAWSYPDRENQPQHF,TGTGCCTGGTCTTATCCTGACAGGGAGAATCAGCCCCAGCATTTT,.,TRBJ1-5,TRBV30,TRBD1
CASSLQGAWVDTEAFF,TGTGCCAGTAGCCTACAGGGGGCTTGGGTGGACACTGAAGCTTTCTTT,.,TRBJ1-1,TRBV19,TRBD1
CASSPFAASGYNEQFF,TGTGCCAGCAGCCCCTTCGCGGCTAGCGGTTACAATGAGCAGTTCTTC,.,TRBJ2-1,TRBV3-1/TRBV3-2,TRBD2
CASSPRQGIMNTEAFF,TGTGCCAGCTCACCCCGACAGGGAATTATGAACACTGAAGCTTTCTTT,.,TRBJ1-1,TRBV18,TRBD1
CASSEQAYDSYEQYF,TGTGCCAGCAGTGAACAGGCCTATGACTCCTACGAGCAGTACTTC,.,TRBJ2-7,TRBV4-2,.
CAISEGGSSYNSPLHF,TGTGCCATCAGTGAGGGAGGGAGCTCCTATAATTCACCCCTCCACTTT,.,TRBJ1-6,TRBV10-3,.
CASSLGTGGGGQPQHF,TGCGCCAGCAGCTTGGGAACAGGGGGGGGAGGTCAGCCCCAGCATTTT,.,TRBJ1-5,TRBV5-1,TRBD1
CASSDRVNEQFF,TGTGCCAGCTCAGACAGGGTGAATGAGCAGTTCTTC,.,TRBJ2-1,TRBV2,TRBD1
CASSSTGDRTEAFF,TGTGCCAGCAGTTCGACAGGGGATCGGACTGAAGCTTTCTTT,.,TRBJ1-1,TRBV27,TRBD1
CASSLGQGSYEQYF,TGCGCCAGCAGCCTGGGACAGGGTTCCTACGAGCAGTACTTC,.,TRBJ2-7,TRBV5-1,TRBD1
CASSLADREYEQYF,TGTGCCAGCAGCTTGGCGGACAGGGAATACGAGCAGTACTTC,.,TRBJ2-7,TRBV5-6,TRBD1
CASSLAGTTTGPYEQYF,TGTGCCAGCAGCTTAGCTGGGACAACAACGGGGCCCTACGAGCAGTACTTC,.,TRBJ2-7,TRBV7-9,.
CATSDLRQGEETQYF,TGTGCCACCAGTGATTTGAGACAGGGGGAAGAGACCCAGTACTTC,.,TRBJ2-5,TRBV24-1,TRBD1
CASSQTGNTEKLFF,TGCGCCAGCAGCCAAACAGGGAACACTGAAAAACTGTTTTTT,few,TRBJ1-4,TRBV5-1,.
CATSNHRGEGTEAFF,TGTGCCACCAGCAACCACAGGGGAGAAGGCACTGAAGCTTTCTTT,.,TRBJ1-1,TRBV15,TRBD1
CASSDEPSGADEQYF,TGTGCCAGCAGTGACGAGCCTAGCGGGGCTGACGAGCAGTACTTC,few,TRBJ2-7,TRBV6-4,TRBD2
CASNSDSSYEQYF,TGCGCCAGCAACTCGGACAGTTCCTACGAGCAGTACTTC,.,TRBJ2-7,TRBV5-1,.
CSVLGGLAGKTRGADTQYF,TGCAGCGTATTGGGTGGGCTAGCGGGGAAGACCAGGGGGGCAGATACGCAGTATTTT,.,TRBJ2-3,TRBV29-1,TRBD2
CATSRDLGQGQETQYF,TGTGCCACCAGCAGAGATTTAGGACAGGGACAAGAGACCCAGTACTTC,once,TRBJ2-5,TRBV15,TRBD1
CASSHGTASYEQYF,TGTGCCAGTAGTCACGGGACAGCCTCCTACGAGCAGTACTTC,.,TRBJ2-7,TRBV19,TRBD1
CATNRDREVRGYTF,TGTGCCACCAACCGGGACAGGGAGGTTCGGGGCTACACCTTC,.,TRBJ1-2,TRBV15,TRBD1
CAWSADRGSYNSPLHF,TGTGCCTGGAGTGCGGACAGGGGTTCCTATAATTCACCCCTCCACTTT,.,TRBJ1-6,TRBV30,TRBD1
CASSIGGSEAFF,TGTGCCAGTAGTATTGGAGGTTCTGAAGCTTTCTTT,.,TRBJ1-1,TRBV19,.
CASSLFGGSYEQYF,TGTGCCAGCAGTTTATTCGGCGGCTCCTACGAGCAGTACTTC,.,TRBJ2-7,TRBV27,.
CASSSSGTGRGYTF,TGTGCCAGCAGTTCCTCCGGGACAGGGAGGGGCTACACCTTC,.,TRBJ1-2,TRBV27,TRBD1
CAWSLGNEQYF,TGTGCCTGGAGTCTCGGGAACGAGCAGTACTTC,.,TRBJ2-7,TRBV30,.
CASSELFLNTEAFF,TGTGCCAGCAGTGAACTGTTTCTGAACACTGAAGCTTTCTTT,.,TRBJ1-1,TRBV6-4,.
CASNPGQGVYGQYF,TGTGCCAGCAACCCGGGACAGGGCGTTTATGGGCAGTACTTC,.,TRBJ2-7,TRBV6-5,TRBD1
CASSSRADRGSYEQYF,TGTGCCAGCAGCTCCCGAGCGGACAGGGGATCCTACGAGCAGTACTTC,.,TRBJ2-7,TRBV7-9,TRBD1
CASSAGNTEAFF,TGTGCCAGCAGCGCAGGGAACACTGAAGCTTTCTTT,once,TRBJ1-1,TRBV9,.
CASSYQGNNEQFF,TGTGCCAGCAGTTATCAGGGGAACAATGAGCAGTTCTTC,.,TRBJ2-1,TRBV28,.
CASSRRGIGEKLFF,TGTGCCAGCAGTCGCCGCGGTATCGGGGAAAAACTGTTTTTT,.,TRBJ1-4,TRBV27,.
CASSLVRTEAFF,TGTGCCAGCAGCTTAGTCCGGACTGAAGCTTTCTTT,.,TRBJ1-1,TRBV7-9,.
CATSPRDSSNQPQHF,TGTGCCACCTCACCTAGGGACAGTAGCAATCAGCCCCAGCATTTT,.,TRBJ1-5,TRBV21-1,.
CASSTTGTVHEQYF,TGTGCCAGCAGCACTACCGGGACAGTGCACGAGCAGTACTTC,.,TRBJ2-7,TRBV5-4,TRBD1
CASSIQGPTEAFF,TGTGCCAGTAGTATTCAGGGCCCCACTGAAGCTTTCTTT,.,TRBJ1-1,TRBV19,.
CASSLSGATGELFF,TGTGCCAGCAGCTTATCAGGGGCCACCGGGGAGCTGTTTTTT,.,TRBJ2-2,TRBV11-3,.
CASSQVTRDTISPLHF,TGTGCCAGCAGCCAGGTCACGAGGGACACCATCTCACCCCTCCACTTT,.,TRBJ1-6,TRBV3-1/TRBV3-2,.
CASSLWDPGTSGGASKQYF,TGTGCCAGCAGTTTATGGGACCCCGGGACTAGCGGGGGGGCCTCGAAGCAGTATTTT,few,TRBJ2-3,TRBV27,TRBD2
CASRKTGPYGYTF,TGTGCCAGCAGAAAAACAGGGCCGTATGGCTACACCTTC,.,TRBJ1-2,TRBV12-3/TRBV12-4,.
CASSSPRAWGWTEAFF,TGTGCCAGCAGCTCCCCCCGGGCATGGGGCTGGACTGAAGCTTTCTTT,.,TRBJ1-1,TRBV5-5,.
CASSTPAAGGNTIYF,TGTGCCAGCAGTACCCCGGCGGCAGGGGGAAACACCATATATTTT,few,TRBJ1-3,TRBV28,.
CASSLVGLAGPDQETQYF,TGTGCCAGCAGTTTAGTTGGGCTAGCGGGGCCAGACCAAGAGACCCAGTACTTC,.,TRBJ2-5,TRBV27,TRBD2
CASSATYRGSGNTIYF,TGTGCCAGCAGCGCTACCTACAGGGGATCCGGAAACACCATATATTTT,.,TRBJ1-3,TRBV9,TRBD1